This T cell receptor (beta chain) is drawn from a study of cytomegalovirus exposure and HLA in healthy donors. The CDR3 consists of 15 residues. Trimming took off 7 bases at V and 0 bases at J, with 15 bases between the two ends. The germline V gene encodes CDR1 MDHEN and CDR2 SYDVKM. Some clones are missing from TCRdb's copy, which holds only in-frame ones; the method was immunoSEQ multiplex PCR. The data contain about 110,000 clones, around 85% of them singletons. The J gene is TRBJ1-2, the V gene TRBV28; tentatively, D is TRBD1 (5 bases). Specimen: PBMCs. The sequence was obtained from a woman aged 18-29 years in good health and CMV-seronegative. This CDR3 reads CASILDNQANYGYTF. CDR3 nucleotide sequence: TGTGCCAGCATCCTGGACAACCAAGCTAACTATGGCTACACCTTC.